The 18 T cell receptor beta chains below were found in one sample sequenced in a study of CD8 T cells in ankylosing spondylitis. MiXCR, run by TCRdb on the 5' RACE reads, gives a single entry per CDR3 protein. The sample consists of roughly 160,000 distinct CDR3 sequences, approximately 10% of them appearing once. Sequences were obtained from blood, either unsorted or a sorted T cell fraction (not recorded which). Receptor source: a male donor with ankylosing spondylitis or in good health (not recorded which).

The V and J genes are TRBV12-3 or TRBV12-4 and TRBJ1-1; D unclear. V dropped 5 bases and J dropped 2 bases, with 12 bases sitting between them. The CDR3 has 14 amino acids. The CDR3 DNA reads as TGTGCCAGCAGTACTTGGGGTGACAACACTGAAGCTTTCTTT. This encodes CASSTWGDNTEAFF.

CDR3 amino acids: CASSLYTLETQYF. DNA of the CDR3: TGTGCCAGCAGCCTATACACTCTTGAGACCCAGTACTTC. The rearrangement joins TRBV14 to TRBJ2-5; D unclear. Per germline, CDR1 SGHDN and CDR2 FVKESK. V gave up 4 bases and J gave up 5 bases, with 11 bases separating them. This CDR3 contains 13 residues.

Many counts were recorded for this clonotype. The chain couples TRBV5-1 to TRBJ2-7; D gene uncertain. The CDR3 spans 15 residues. The V end lost 3 bases, the J end lost 1 base, and 14 bases lay between the germline ends. Germline CDR1 SGHRS, CDR2 YFSETQ. The CDR3 is CASSYGAFLSYEQYF. CDR3 DNA sequence: TGCGCCAGCAGCTACGGAGCTTTCCTGTCCTACGAGCAGTACTTC. The complete variable domain, with remaining parts taken from reference TRBV5-1 and TRBJ2-7, reads KAGVTQTPRYLIKTRGQQVTLSCSPISGHRSVSWYQQTPGQGLQFLFEYFSETQRNKGNFPGRFSGRQFSNSRSEMNVSTLELGDSALYLCASSYGAFLSYEQYFGPGTRLTVT.

This clonotype was recorded many times. The chain is built from TRBV20-1 and TRBJ2-1; 9 positions match TRBD2. CDR1 DFQATT and CDR2 SNEGSKA come from the germline V gene (reference sequence). The V and J ends lost 7 bases and 0 bases, in that order; junction bases with no gene match: 13. The CDR3 runs to 17 residues. The CDR3 sequence is CSVKGGLAGTSYNEQFF. DNA for the CDR3: TGCAGTGTCAAAGGGGGGCTAGCGGGAACCTCCTACAATGAGCAGTTCTTC.

At least ten counts were recorded for this clonotype. CDR3 protein: CASSLSGGGYGYTF. The CDR3 DNA reads as TGTGCCAGCAGCTTATCCGGGGGAGGCTATGGCTACACCTTC. The chain combines TRBV11-2 with TRBJ1-2, with D perhaps matching TRBD1 (5 bases). CDR1 and CDR2 (germline): SGHAT, FQNNGV. Trimming took off 2 bases at V and 4 bases at J, with 11 bases between the two ends. The CDR3 consists of 14 residues.

The table lists this clonotype with many counts. The chain carries TRBV27 and TRBJ1-1; D unclear. The CDR3 is 14 residues long. Germline CDR1 is MNHEY and CDR2 is SMNVEV (reference sequence). Trimming pared 3 bases from V and 2 bases from J, leaving 10 bases between. The CDR3 DNA follows: TGTGCCAGCAGTTTTTCGGTGCCAAACACTGAAGCTTTCTTT. Protein product: CASSFSVPNTEAFF.

This clonotype was counted many times. The chain has TRBV25-1 and TRBJ1-2; D remains ambiguous. Germline CDR1 is MGHDK and CDR2 is SYGVNS. The CDR3 runs to 11 residues. With 4 bases removed from V and 8 bases from J, the gap between germline ends came to 8 bases. The CDR3 DNA is TGTGCCAGCAGTGGCAGACTCGGCTACACCTTC. Protein product: CASSGRLGYTF.

The chain uses TRBV11-1 and TRBJ2-2; 9 bases are a match to TRBD1. There are 18 residues in the CDR3. The germline V gene has CDR1 SGHAT and CDR2 FQDESV (reference sequence). With 5 bases clipped from V and 1 base from J, the junction kept 11 bases outside the gene matches. CDR3 DNA sequence: TGTGCCAGCAGCCCCGGGGACAGGGCGTTGGAGAACACCGGGGAGCTGTTTTTT. The encoded protein is CASSPGDRALENTGELFF.

The V gene is TRBV6-1, the J gene TRBJ1-2, with 7 positions matching TRBD1. V lost 1 base, J lost 3 bases, and 5 bases stayed unmatched. The germline V gene encodes CDR1 MNHNS and CDR2 SASEGT. The CDR3 runs to 15 residues. This chain's CDR3 is CASSEGRQGDYGYTF. Written as DNA, the CDR3 is TGTGCCAGCAGTGAAGGACGACAGGGTGACTATGGCTACACCTTC.

This clonotype was detected ten times or more. The V call is TRBV7-2, the J call TRBJ2-7, with 10 bases fitting TRBD2. CDR3 size: 15 residues. V was pared by 5 bases and J by 2 bases, with 6 bases of the junction left unmatched. The germline V gene encodes CDR1 SGHTA and CDR2 FQGNSA. The CDR3 protein is CASSIRTSGAYEQYF. CDR3 nucleotides: TGTGCCAGCAGCATCCGGACTAGCGGAGCCTACGAGCAGTACTTC.

This clonotype was picked up many times. This chain connects TRBV7-6 to TRBJ2-7; 8 nucleotides line up with TRBD2. After removal of 5 bases from V and 3 bases from J, the junction contained 6 bases not matched to a gene. CDR3 length: 14 residues. CDR1 and CDR2 from the germline V gene are SGHVS and FNYEAQ. CDR3 nucleotide sequence: TGTGCCAGCAGCCTGACTAGCGTTAACTACGAGCAGTACTTC. This encodes CASSLTSVNYEQYF.

This clonotype was seen a handful of times. The chain carries TRBV19 and TRBJ1-2; D ambiguous. Per germline, CDR1 LNHDA and CDR2 SQIVND (reference sequence). The CDR3 extends over 13 amino acids. V shed 5 bases and J shed 5 bases, with 12 bases lying between them. This CDR3 reads CASSRKSEYGYTF. Written as DNA, the CDR3 is TGTGCCAGTAGTCGCAAATCGGAATATGGCTACACCTTC.

The chain employs TRBV7-9 and TRBJ1-2; 7 bases line up with TRBD1. CDR3 length: 15 residues. With 5 bases clipped from V and 0 bases from J, the junction kept 6 bases outside the gene matches. CDR1 and CDR2 from the germline V gene are SEHNR and FQNEAQ (reference sequence). Here the CDR3 reads CASSPLTGTNYGYTF. In DNA form, the CDR3 reads TGTGCCAGCAGCCCCTTGACAGGGACTAACTATGGCTACACCTTC.

This clonotype was counted ten times or more. An end of the junction does not agree with germline; a read error may underlie this. The chain has TRBV19 and TRBJ1-1; unclear D gene. The CDR3 contains 13 residues. CDR1 and CDR2 (germline): LNHDA, SQIVND (reference sequence). The CDR3 region has the DNA TGTGCCAGTAGTGTAGACGCGGACACTGAAGCTTTCTTT. This codes for CASSVDADTEAFF. The full variable domain, in which reference TRBV19 and TRBJ1-1 provide the parts outside the CDR3, is DGGITQSPKYLFRKEGQNVTLSCEQNLNHDAMYWYRQDPGQGLRLIYYSQIVNDFQKGDIAEGYSVSREKKESFPLTVTSAQKNPTAFYLCASSVDADTEAFFGQGTRLTVV.

This sequence joins TRBV5-8 and TRBJ2-5; 9 bases are shared with TRBD1. The CDR3 spans 15 residues. V lost 3 bases and J lost 4; bases outside the gene matches: 7. CDR1 SGHTS and CDR2 YDEGEE come from the germline V gene. In DNA, the CDR3 is TGTGCCAGCAGCTCACAGGGGGCAGGGGGAGAGACCCAGTACTTC. Residues: CASSSQGAGGETQYF.

This clonotype was observed many times. CDR3 in amino acids: CASRQSATEAFF. CDR3 nucleotides: TGTGCCAGCAGGCAGAGTGCCACTGAAGCTTTCTTT. This chain joins TRBV6-5 and TRBJ1-1; D call uncertain. V was trimmed by 6 bases and J by 4 bases, leaving 9 bases between them. Germline V gene lookup returns CDR1 MNHEY and CDR2 SVGAGI. The CDR3 covers 12 residues.

This clonotype was observed a few times. The chain combines TRBV7-9 with TRBJ2-3; 8 positions agree with TRBD2. V was clipped by 3 bases and J by 0 bases; unmatched bases: 8. The germline V gene encodes CDR1 SEHNR and CDR2 FQNEAQ (reference sequence). The CDR3 consists of 17 residues. The CDR3 nucleotides read TGTGCCAGCAGCTTCTCGACTAGCGACCCTAGCACAGATACGCAGTATTTT. This translates into CASSFSTSDPSTDTQYF.

The sample holds many counts of this clonotype. The genes are TRBV15 and TRBJ2-7, with D possibly being TRBD2 (6 bases). Germline V gene data show CDR1 as LNHNV and CDR2 as YYDKDF (reference sequence). The CDR3 covers 16 residues. Trimming cost V 3 bases and J 0 bases, with 15 bases left between them. DNA for the CDR3: TGTGCCACCAGCAGGGACGGGACTTTGAGCTCCTACGAGCAGTACTTC. This translates into CATSRDGTLSSYEQYF.